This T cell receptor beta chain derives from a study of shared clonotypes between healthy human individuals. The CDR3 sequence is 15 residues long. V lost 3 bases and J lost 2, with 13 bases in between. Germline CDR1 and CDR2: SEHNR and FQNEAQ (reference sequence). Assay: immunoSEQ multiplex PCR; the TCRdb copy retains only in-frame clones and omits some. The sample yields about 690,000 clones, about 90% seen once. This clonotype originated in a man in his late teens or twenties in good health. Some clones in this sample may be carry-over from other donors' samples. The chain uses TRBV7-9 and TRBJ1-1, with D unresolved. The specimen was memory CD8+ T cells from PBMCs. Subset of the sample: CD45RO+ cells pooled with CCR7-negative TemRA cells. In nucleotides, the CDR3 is TGTGCCAGCAGCTTCCCTCGGACCGTCAACACTGAAGCTTTCTTT. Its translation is CASSFPRTVNTEAFF.